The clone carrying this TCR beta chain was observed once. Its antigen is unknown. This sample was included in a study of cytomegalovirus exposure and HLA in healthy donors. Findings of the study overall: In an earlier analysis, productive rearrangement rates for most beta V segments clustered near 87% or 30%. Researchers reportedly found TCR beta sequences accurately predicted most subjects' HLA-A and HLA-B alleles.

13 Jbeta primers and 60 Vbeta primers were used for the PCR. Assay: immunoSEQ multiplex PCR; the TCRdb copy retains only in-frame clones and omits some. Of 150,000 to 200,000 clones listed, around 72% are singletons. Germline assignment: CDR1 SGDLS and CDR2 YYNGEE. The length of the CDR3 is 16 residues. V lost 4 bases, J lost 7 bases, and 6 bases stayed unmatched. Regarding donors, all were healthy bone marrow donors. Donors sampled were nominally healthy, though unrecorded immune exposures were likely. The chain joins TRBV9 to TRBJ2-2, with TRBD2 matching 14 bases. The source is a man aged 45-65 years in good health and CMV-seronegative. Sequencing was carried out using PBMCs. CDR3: CASSLGLAGVIGELFF. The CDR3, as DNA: TGTGCCAGCAGCCTGGGACTAGCGGGGGTTATCGGGGAGCTGTTTTTT.